One sample yielded the 19 T cell receptor beta chains listed below, sequenced in a study of control samples from healthy donors and cancer patients. The protocol was immunoSEQ multiplex PCR, while the TCRdb copy is restricted to in-frame clones and leaves out a portion. The sample yields around 30,000 clones, approximately 93% seen once. Sequencing was performed on PBMCs. The receptor set was obtained from a man in his forties or fifties with colorectal cancer.

The V gene is TRBV9, the J gene TRBJ1-3; tentatively, D is TRBD1 (5 bases). CDR3 length equals 15 residues. V was clipped by 0 bases and J by 7 bases, with 14 bases between them. Germline V gene data show CDR1 as SGDLS and CDR2 as YYNGEE. Here the CDR3 reads CASSVVGGTRNTIYF. In nucleotides, the CDR3 is TGTGCCAGCAGCGTAGTCGGGGGAACTCGGAACACCATATATTTT.

The chain joins TRBV14 to TRBJ2-5; 13 bases are shared with TRBD2. The CDR3 runs 18 residues. The germline V gene encodes CDR1 SGHDN and CDR2 FVKESK. With 4 bases clipped from V and 6 bases from J, the junction kept 14 bases outside the gene matches. The CDR3 DNA follows: TGTGCCAGCAGCCCTCGACTTACTAGCGGGGGGGCCGGACAGACCCAGTACTTC. Protein product: CASSPRLTSGGAGQTQYF.

This clone appeared once. J is TRBJ2-7 and V is TRBV7-9; 7 positions match TRBD1. The trim removed 4 bases at V and 1 base at J, leaving 13 bases unmatched. CDR3 length: 17 amino acids. CDR1 and CDR2 (germline): SEHNR, FQNEAQ (reference sequence). In DNA form, the CDR3 reads TGTGCCAGCAGCTCTCCGGGACAGTCCCCCAATTCCTACGAGCAGTACTTC. It encodes CASSSPGQSPNSYEQYF.

The chain employs TRBV12-3 or TRBV12-4 and TRBJ1-2; tentatively, D is TRBD1 (6 bases). The V end lost 6 bases, the J end lost 3 bases, and 8 bases lay between the germline ends. The CDR3 covers 12 residues. CDR3 sequence reads: CASSNRDYGYTF. CDR3 sequence (DNA): TGTGCCAGCAGCAACAGGGACTATGGCTACACCTTC.

The genes are TRBV7-2 and TRBJ1-2; 7 bases agree with TRBD1. V dropped 1 base and J dropped 8; count of bases not matched to a gene: 7. Germline loops: CDR1 SGHTA, CDR2 FQGNSA. This CDR3 contains 14 residues. In DNA, the CDR3 is TGTGCCAGCAGCTTAGAGGGACAGCTTGGCGGCTACACCTTC. Its protein is CASSLEGQLGGYTF.

The chain couples TRBV30 to TRBJ2-7; D call uncertain. Trimming shortened V by 0 bases and J by 5 bases, and 14 bases separated the two germline ends. Per the germline V gene, CDR1 is GTSNPN and CDR2 is SVGIG (reference sequence). This CDR3 contains 14 residues. As DNA, the CDR3 is TGTGCCTGGAGTGTGAGCACGCCCACGGACGAGCAGTACTTC. It is translated as CAWSVSTPTDEQYF. Based on the CDR3 plus reference TRBV30 and TRBJ2-7, the full variable domain is SQTIHQWPATLVQPVGSPLSLECTVEGTSNPNLYWYRQAAGRGLQLLFYSVGIGQISSEVPQNLSASRPQDRQFILSSKKLLLSDSGFYLCAWSVSTPTDEQYFGPGTRLTVT.

Notes on this clone: One end of the junction does not line up with germline, which may come from a read error. The chain links TRBV30 to TRBJ2-5; TRBD2 matches 7 bases. The germline CDR1 and CDR2 sequences are GTSNPN and SVGIG (reference sequence). The CDR3 covers 12 residues. CDR3 bases: TGTGCCGGGAGGGGAGGCCGAGAGACCCAGTACTTC. It translates to CAGRGGRETQYF.

V and J are TRBV5-1 and TRBJ2-3, with a possible D match to TRBD1 (5 bases). The V end lost 7 bases, the J end lost 1 base, and 13 bases lay between the germline ends. In germline, CDR1 is SGHRS, CDR2 YFSETQ. The CDR3 is 14 amino acids. CDR3 nucleotides: TGCGCCAGCTTCCAGCTGACAGGCACAGATACGCAGTATTTT. Amino acids: CASFQLTGTDTQYF.

The chain's CDR3 is CASTEGGGSYNEQFF. CDR3 coding DNA: TGTGCCAGCACTGAGGGGGGAGGTTCCTACAATGAGCAGTTCTTC. The V gene is TRBV2, the J gene TRBJ2-1; D is tentatively TRBD1 or TRBD2 (6 bases each). V lost 7 bases to trimming and J lost 1 base, with 14 bases between them. Germline V gives CDR1 SNHLY, CDR2 FYNNEI. The CDR3 runs 15 residues.

The V call is TRBV6-1, the J call TRBJ2-2, with D possibly TRBD1 on 6 matching bases. Germline CDR1 reads MNHNS; CDR2 reads SASEGT. V was cut by 2 bases and J by 0 bases, with 31 bases left in between. CDR3 length: 23 amino acids. The CDR3: CASSERPPKGVAVHYTNTGELFF. CDR3 sequence (DNA): TGTGCCAGCAGTGAAAGGCCTCCGAAGGGGGTTGCGGTACATTATACGAACACCGGGGAGCTGTTTTTT.

The rearrangement joins TRBV6-5 to TRBJ1-3; possibly TRBD1 for D (5 bases). The length of the CDR3 is 15 residues. Germline-derived CDR1 and CDR2 are MNHEY and SVGAGI. The ends were cut back, 6 bases at V and 0 bases at J, with 12 bases in the middle. The chain's CDR3 is CASRDTGVSGNTIYF. DNA for the CDR3: TGTGCCAGCAGGGATACAGGAGTCTCTGGAAACACCATATATTTT.

This sequence joins TRBV5-1 and TRBJ1-2, with 9 bases that match TRBD1. CDR1 is SGHRS and CDR2 is YFSETQ in the germline V gene. Germline trimming cut 4 bases from V and 6 bases from J; bases unmatched to any gene: 13. The CDR3 length is 16 residues. The CDR3 loop reads CASSLPIEQGADGYTF. CDR3 coding DNA: TGCGCCAGCAGCCTCCCCATCGAACAGGGGGCGGATGGCTACACCTTC.

This CDR3 is CASRSSGNTIYF. CDR3 nucleotides: TGTGCCAGCCGTAGCTCTGGAAACACCATATATTTT. This sequence joins TRBV13 and TRBJ1-3; D remains unclear. The germline V and J ends were trimmed by 8 bases and 0 bases, with 5 bases remaining between them. The germline V gene encodes CDR1 PRHDT and CDR2 FYEKMQ (reference sequence). The length of the CDR3 is 12 residues.

The chain combines TRBV19 with TRBJ1-1; D remains unclear. The germline V gene has CDR1 LNHDA and CDR2 SQIVND (reference sequence). Trimming stripped 3 bases from V and 1 base from J, with 9 bases between. CDR3 length: 14 residues. CDR3 in amino acids: CASSIFSSNTEAFF. DNA for the CDR3: TGTGCCAGTAGTATTTTTTCCTCGAACACTGAAGCTTTCTTT.

The gene calls are TRBV7-2 and TRBJ2-7; 9 bases are a match to TRBD2. CDR1 is SGHTA, CDR2 FQGNSA, per germline. V shed 5 bases and J 3 bases; nucleotides not matched to a gene: 14. The CDR3 length is 17 residues. CDR3: CASSIPTLGAGGYEQYF. CDR3 coding DNA: TGTGCCAGCAGCATCCCGACCTTAGGAGCGGGAGGCTACGAGCAGTACTTC.

V and J are TRBV5-1 and TRBJ1-1, with no clear D. Germline CDR1 reads SGHRS; CDR2 reads YFSETQ. This CDR3 contains 13 residues. The V end was cut by 5 bases, the J end by 0 bases, with 8 bases between. The CDR3, as DNA: TGCGCCAGCAGGACCGATTTGAACACTGAAGCTTTCTTT. It encodes CASRTDLNTEAFF.

The chain has TRBV27 and TRBJ1-2, with TRBD1 matching 8 bases. V shed 2 bases and J 0 bases; nucleotides not matched to a gene: 2. Germline CDR1 and CDR2: MNHEY and SMNVEV (reference sequence). This CDR3 comprises 15 residues. The CDR3 sequence: CASSLKQGANYGYTF. The CDR3, as DNA: TGTGCCAGCAGTTTAAAACAGGGGGCTAACTATGGCTACACCTTC.

The chain links TRBV5-4 to TRBJ2-5, with D unresolved. Trimming shortened V by 0 bases and J by 4 bases, and 7 bases separated the two germline ends. The germline gives CDR1 SGHNT, CDR2 YYREEE (reference sequence). This CDR3 comprises 13 residues. Here the CDR3 DNA reads TGTGCCAGCAGCTTGGACGTCCGAGAGACCCAGTACTTC. The encoded protein is CASSLDVRETQYF.

The chain has TRBV6-5 and TRBJ1-3; 7 positions match TRBD1. V lost 3 bases and J lost 4; bases outside the gene matches: 6. CDR1 MNHEY and CDR2 SVGAGI come from the germline V gene. The CDR3 is 15 amino acids. CDR3 DNA: TGTGCCAGCAGTTATGCGACAGGGACGGGAAACACCATATATTTT. It encodes CASSYATGTGNTIYF.